The source of this T cell receptor beta chain is a study of blood T cell repertoires in COVID-19. Study-level background: The origin of the acute and convalescent COVID-19 samples was the United States, Italy and Spain. PBMCs, B-cell-depleted T cells, or T cells provided the cDNA or gDNA that made up the material.

The germline gives CDR1 SEHNR, CDR2 FQNEAQ (reference sequence). Trimming stripped 5 bases from V and 0 bases from J, with 11 bases between. This CDR3 comprises 15 residues. Authors' processing steps: Amplification from reference gene primers served as the basis for estimated nucleated cell counts. Repertoires were generated with immunoSEQ multiplex PCR, while TCRdb's copy carries only in-frame clones and drops some. V and J calls and clone size are given by that table; D and trimming were obtained from the DNA. The table includes about 170,000 clones, approximately 86% detected once. This sequence joins TRBV7-9 and TRBJ2-1; D perhaps matches TRBD2 (7 bases). The sample comprised peripheral blood. The clonotype originates from a man in his sixties who had recovered from COVID-19. CDR3 protein: CASSLGGGSYNEQFF. The CDR3 DNA follows: TGTGCCAGCAGCCTGGGAGGGGGCTCCTACAATGAGCAGTTCTTC. The full variable domain, completed using reference TRBV7-9 and TRBJ2-1, is DTGVSQNPRHKITKRGQNVTFRCDPISEHNRLYWYRQTLGQGPEFLTYFQNEAQLEKSRLLSDRFSAERPKGSFSTLEIQRTEQGDSAMYLCASSLGGGSYNEQFFGPGTRLTVL.